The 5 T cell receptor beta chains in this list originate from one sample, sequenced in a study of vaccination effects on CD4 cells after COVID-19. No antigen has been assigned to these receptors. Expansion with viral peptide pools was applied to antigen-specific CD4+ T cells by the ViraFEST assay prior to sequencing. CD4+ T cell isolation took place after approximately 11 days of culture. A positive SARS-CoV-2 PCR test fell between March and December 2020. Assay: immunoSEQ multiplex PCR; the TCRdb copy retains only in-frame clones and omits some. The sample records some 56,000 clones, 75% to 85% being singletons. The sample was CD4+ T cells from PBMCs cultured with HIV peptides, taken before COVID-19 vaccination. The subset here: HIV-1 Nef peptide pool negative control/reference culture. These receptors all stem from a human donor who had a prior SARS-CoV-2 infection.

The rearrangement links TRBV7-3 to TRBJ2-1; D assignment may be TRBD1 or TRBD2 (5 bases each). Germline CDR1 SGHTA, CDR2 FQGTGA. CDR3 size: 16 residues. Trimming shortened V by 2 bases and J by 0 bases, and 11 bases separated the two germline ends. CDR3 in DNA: TGTGCCAGCAGCTTAGTTGGGACCGACTCCTACAATGAGCAGTTCTTC. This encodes CASSLVGTDSYNEQFF.

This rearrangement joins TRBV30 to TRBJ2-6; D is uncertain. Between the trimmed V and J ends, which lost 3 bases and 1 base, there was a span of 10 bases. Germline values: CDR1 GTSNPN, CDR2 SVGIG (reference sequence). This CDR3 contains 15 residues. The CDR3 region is CAWSLLGSGANVLTF. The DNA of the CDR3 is TGTGCCTGGAGCCTCCTCGGGTCTGGGGCCAACGTCCTGACTTTC.

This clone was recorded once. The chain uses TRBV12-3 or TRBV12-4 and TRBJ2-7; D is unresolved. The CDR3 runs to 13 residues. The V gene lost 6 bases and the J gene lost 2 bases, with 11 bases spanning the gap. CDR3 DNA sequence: TGTGCCAGCAGGCCCGCGTCAGCCTACGAGCAGTACTTC. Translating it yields CASRPASAYEQYF.

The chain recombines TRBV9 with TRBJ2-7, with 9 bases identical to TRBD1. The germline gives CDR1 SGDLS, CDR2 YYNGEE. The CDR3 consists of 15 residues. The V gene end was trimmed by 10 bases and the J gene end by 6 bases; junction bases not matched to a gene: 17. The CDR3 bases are TGTGCCGGAGCGGGGAGGGGACAGGGACGTAGCGAGCAGTACTTC. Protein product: CAGAGRGQGRSEQYF.

CDR3 in DNA: TGTGCCTGGAGGAAGGTAGCGGGAGGGGAGACCCAGTACTTC. This translates into CAWRKVAGGETQYF. The chain employs TRBV30 and TRBJ2-5; 11 bases map to TRBD2. The germline CDR1 and CDR2 sequences are GTSNPN and SVGIG (reference sequence). There are 14 residues in the CDR3. V lost 3 bases, J lost 5 bases, and 5 bases stayed unmatched.